This T cell receptor (beta chain) derives from a study of cytomegalovirus exposure and HLA in healthy donors. Study results and limitations: In vitro confirmation showed three CMV-associated chains to be CMV antigen specific.

The V gene's germline CDR1 is SGHTA and CDR2 FQGNSA. The CDR3 covers 14 residues. The germline V and J ends were trimmed by 0 bases and 1 base, with 7 bases remaining between them. This clone was seen once. No antigen is known for it. This PCR relied on a set of 60 Vbeta primers and 13 Jbeta primers. This table comes from immunoSEQ multiplex PCR, and its TCRdb copy is limited to in-frame clones, with some not included. The repertoire consists of approximately 180,000 clones, with about four fifths occurring once and the leading ten covering 1.5% to 2%. The sample consisted of PBMCs. The receptor comes from a young woman in good health and CMV-seronegative. The gene calls are TRBV7-2 and TRBJ2-7; no clear D gene. CDR3 in amino acids: CASSLARLSYEQYF. The CDR3 region has the DNA TGTGCCAGCAGCTTAGCACGACTTTCCTACGAGCAGTACTTC.